What follows are 20 T cell receptor beta chains derived from one specimen sequenced in a study of T cells of healthy individuals. TCRdb reprocessed the 5' RACE reads via MiXCR and lists one record per CDR3 protein. The data show over 95,000 distinct CDR3 sequences, approximately 16% seen once. Every receptor here comes from a human donor in good health.

The V and J genes are TRBV6-5 and TRBJ1-5, with D uncertain. Per germline, CDR1 MNHEY and CDR2 SVGAGI. The CDR3 is 14 residues long. Trimming took 2 bases from V and 6 from J, leaving 11 bases between them. The CDR3 bases are TGTGCCAGCAGTTACGGGCGGCGGGGTCAGCCCCAGCATTTT. Residues: CASSYGRRGQPQHF.

This clonotype has more than one count but fewer than ten. The chain joins TRBV29-1 to TRBJ1-4; D is possibly TRBD1 (6 bases). Between the trimmed V and J ends, which lost 6 bases and 3 bases, there was a span of 17 bases. Germline loops: CDR1 SQVTM, CDR2 ANQGSEA. The CDR3 spans 15 residues. The CDR3 reads CSVGPAGAANEKLFF. Written as DNA, the CDR3 is TGCAGCGTGGGCCCGGCGGGGGCGGCTAATGAAAAACTGTTTTTT.

This chain uses TRBV4-3 with TRBJ2-2; maybe TRBD2 (6 bases). This CDR3 comprises 16 residues. With 3 bases removed from V and 2 bases from J, the gap between germline ends came to 13 bases. From germline, CDR1 is LGHNA and CDR2 YSLEER. The CDR3 here is CASSQSREPNTGELFF. CDR3 nucleotides: TGCGCCAGCAGCCAGTCCCGGGAGCCTAACACCGGGGAGCTGTTTTTT.

The rearrangement links TRBV6-5 to TRBJ1-5; D may be TRBD1 (5 bases). Trimming stripped 6 bases from V and 2 bases from J, with 11 bases between. Germline CDR1 is MNHEY and CDR2 is SVGAGI. The CDR3 is 14 residues long. In DNA form, the CDR3 reads TGTGCCAGCAGACAGGAGAGACGCAATCAGCCCCAGCATTTT. Protein: CASRQERRNQPQHF.

This clonotype was detected ten times or more. The V and J genes are TRBV6-5 and TRBJ1-3; unclear D gene. The V end lost 2 bases, the J end lost 4 bases, and 6 bases lay between the germline ends. Germline lookup yields CDR1 MNHEY and CDR2 SVGAGI. The CDR3 loop spans 13 amino acids. This CDR3 is CASSYERGNTIYF. The CDR3 DNA is TGTGCCAGCAGTTACGAACGGGGAAACACCATATATTTT.

The chain combines TRBV4-2 with TRBJ2-4; D may be TRBD2 (6 bases). Trimming took 3 bases from V and 8 from J, leaving 14 bases between them. Germline CDR1 is LGHNA and CDR2 is YNFKEQ. The CDR3 loop spans 14 amino acids. CDR3 bases: TGTGCCAGCAGCCATCGAACACCGGGGGACATTCAGTACTTC. Amino acid sequence: CASSHRTPGDIQYF.

CDR3: CASSSRVKREDTQYF. The CDR3 DNA sequence: TGTGCCAGCAGTTCCCGGGTCAAACGGGAAGATACGCAGTATTTT. The chain carries TRBV6-5 and TRBJ2-3, with D perhaps matching TRBD2 (5 bases). The ends were cut back, 4 bases at V and 5 bases at J, with 16 bases in the middle. The CDR3 spans 15 residues. Germline CDR1 reads MNHEY; CDR2 reads SVGAGI.

This clonotype is judged medium-sized (0.01 to 0.1%). The rearrangement links TRBV27 to TRBJ1-4; TRBD1 is a possible D gene (6 bases). Trimming removed 7 bases at V and 8 bases at J, with 14 bases between. CDR3 length: 13 residues. CDR1 and CDR2 (germline): MNHEY, SMNVEV (reference sequence). CDR3 nucleotides: TGTGCCAGCATGGGGGCGCCGGGAGAAAAACTGTTTTTT. It yields the protein CASMGAPGEKLFF.

The chain combines TRBV20-1 with TRBJ1-5, with D maybe TRBD1 (5 bases). This CDR3 has 13 residues. With 3 bases removed from V and 3 bases from J, the gap between germline ends came to 9 bases. Germline V gives CDR1 DFQATT, CDR2 SNEGSKA (reference sequence). Written as DNA, the CDR3 is TGCAGTGCTAGGAGGGGAGACAATCAGCCCCAGCATTTT. Protein sequence: CSARRGDNQPQHF.

This clonotype was observed once. The chain employs TRBV3-1 and TRBJ1-2; 8 nucleotides match TRBD1. Germline lookup yields CDR1 LGHDT and CDR2 YNNKEL (reference sequence). CDR3 length: 16 residues. V shed 6 bases and J 6 bases; nucleotides not matched to a gene: 15. The CDR3 spells CASSYSGTGGKDGYTF. Here the CDR3 DNA reads TGTGCCAGCAGTTACTCCGGGACAGGCGGAAAGGATGGCTACACCTTC. Filled out from reference TRBV3-1 and TRBJ1-2, the complete variable domain reads DTAVSQTPKYLVTQMGNDKSIKCEQNLGHDTMYWYKQDSKKFLKIMFSYNNKELIINETVPNRFSPKSPDKAHLNLHINSLELGDSAVYFCASSYSGTGGKDGYTFGSGTRLTVV.

V is TRBV6-2 or TRBV6-3 and J is TRBJ1-2; D gene uncertain. Deletions cut 2 bases from V and 4 bases from J, with 11 bases between. From germline, CDR1 is MNHEY and CDR2 SVGEGT. This CDR3 has 14 amino acids. In nucleotides, the CDR3 is TGTGCCAGCAGTTACGCCGCAAAATTCTATGGCTACACCTTC. It translates to CASSYAAKFYGYTF.

This clonotype has just a few counts. At one end the junction does not follow the germline gene, possibly because of a read error. This chain connects TRBV4-3 to TRBJ1-2, with 9 bases lining up with TRBD1. This CDR3 spans 16 amino acids. CDR1 and CDR2 (germline): LGHNA, YSLEER. This CDR3 reads CASSPDYRGRFYGYNF. The CDR3 nucleotides read TGCGCCAGCAGCCCAGATTACAGGGGGCGCTTCTATGGCTACAACTTC.

The CDR3 DNA follows: TGCGCCAGCAGCTTGTCGGCAGGGTCTGTGGAGACCCAGTACTTC. This gives the protein CASSLSAGSVETQYF. The J gene is TRBJ2-5, the V gene TRBV5-1; D might be TRBD1 (5 bases). Germline assignment: CDR1 SGHRS and CDR2 YFSETQ. Deletions cut 1 base from V and 5 bases from J, with 15 bases between. The CDR3 sequence is 15 residues long. Combining the CDR3 with reference TRBV5-1 and TRBJ2-5 gives the whole variable domain KAGVTQTPRYLIKTRGQQVTLSCSPISGHRSVSWYQQTPGQGLQFLFEYFSETQRNKGNFPGRFSGRQFSNSRSEMNVSTLELGDSALYLCASSLSAGSVETQYFGPGTRLLVL.

This clonotype was picked up many times. CDR3 in DNA: TGTGCTAGTGGTTTTGGACTAGGCTGGACAGATACGCAGTATTTT. This translates into CASGFGLGWTDTQYF. The chain uses TRBV12-5 and TRBJ2-3; 7 positions match TRBD2. Germline V lookup: CDR1 LGHNT, CDR2 FRNRAP. The V segment lost 3 bases and the J segment 3 bases; nucleotides outside the gene matches: 6. The CDR3 loop spans 15 amino acids.

This clonotype was seen a few times. This chain uses TRBV5-1 with TRBJ2-7; TRBD1 matches 10 bases. This CDR3 region has 15 residues. V was clipped by 2 bases and J by 2 bases; unmatched bases: 4. CDR1 and CDR2 from the germline V gene are SGHRS and YFSETQ. Here the CDR3 reads CASSFAGQGAYEQYF. The CDR3 nucleotides are TGCGCCAGCAGCTTCGCCGGACAGGGGGCCTACGAGCAGTACTTC.

This clonotype was detected many times. This rearrangement joins TRBV9 to TRBJ2-3; TRBD2 aligns across 8 bases. CDR1 is SGDLS and CDR2 is YYNGEE in the germline V gene. Losses at the gene ends were 1 base for V and 5 bases for J; bases not matched to a gene: 9. This CDR3 region has 16 residues. The CDR3 protein is CASSVTGGGQIDTQYF. The CDR3 DNA reads as TGTGCCAGCAGCGTAACCGGCGGGGGGCAAATAGATACGCAGTATTTT.

In its sample, this clonotype was seen many times. This chain joins TRBV20-1 and TRBJ2-5; D uncertain. In germline, CDR1 is DFQATT, CDR2 SNEGSKA (reference sequence). The CDR3 is 10 amino acids. V was shortened by 5 bases and J by 5 bases, with 6 bases between the two germline ends. The CDR3 bases are TGCAGTGCTGCTCAGGAGACCCAGTACTTC. It codes for CSAAQETQYF.

This clonotype was observed a few times. The rearrangement links TRBV7-9 to TRBJ2-2, with 9 bases that match TRBD1. The J segment lost 4 bases and the V segment lost 4 bases, leaving 10 bases of the junction unmatched. Germline-derived CDR1 and CDR2 are SEHNR and FQNEAQ (reference sequence). The CDR3 totals 17 residues. This CDR3 is CASSSSGQGRATGELFF. The CDR3 bases are TGTGCCAGCAGCTCTTCGGGACAGGGTCGGGCCACCGGGGAGCTGTTTTTT.

This rearrangement joins TRBV20-1 to TRBJ2-1; D ambiguous. The CDR3 has 16 amino acids. Between the trimmed V and J ends, which lost 0 bases and 0 bases, there was a span of 12 bases. CDR1 DFQATT and CDR2 SNEGSKA come from the germline V gene (reference sequence). The CDR3 region has the DNA TGCAGTGCTAGAGATAGTTCGATGAGCTCCTACAATGAGCAGTTCTTC. Protein sequence: CSARDSSMSSYNEQFF.

This clonotype was found a few times. V and J are TRBV4-3 and TRBJ2-7; TRBD2 agrees at 12 bases. Germline values: CDR1 LGHNA, CDR2 YSLEER. The ends lost 4 bases at V and 2 bases at J; junction bases unmatched: 3. The CDR3 consists of 15 residues. CDR3: CASSLGLAGTYEQYF. Here the CDR3 DNA reads TGCGCCAGCAGCCTGGGACTAGCGGGTACCTACGAGCAGTACTTC.